Listed below are T cell receptor beta chains from one sample, sequenced in a study of T cell responses to AZD1222 COVID-19 vaccine. Sequencing used immunoSEQ multiplex PCR; TCRdb keeps in-frame clones, though not all of them. Among over 100,000 clones listed, 70% to 90% were seen once. This material consisted of peripheral blood, taken 28 days after the second AZD1222 dose. The receptors stem from an adult who received the AZD1222 COVID-19 vaccine. Both conserved end residues are part of each CDR3. D genes are given only for firm matches. Size is omitted from some rows. Given values are once, few, many or a class for expanded clones.

size: -
D: TRBD1
J: TRBJ2-7
V: TRBV7-2
CDR3: CASSHRGNEQYF
DNA: TGTGCCAGCAGCCACAGGGGCAACGAGCAGTACTTC

size: -
D: TRBD2
J: TRBJ2-1
V: TRBV30
CDR3: CAQTSGLYNEQFF
DNA: TGTGCCCAGACTAGCGGGCTTTACAATGAGCAGTTCTTC

size: -
D: -
J: TRBJ1-2
V: TRBV6-1
CDR3: CASSDRLWGVYGYTF
DNA: TGTGCCAGCAGTGACAGGCTGTGGGGTGTCTATGGCTACACCTTC

size: -
D: -
J: TRBJ1-2
V: TRBV29-1
CDR3: CSVEDLTGGGYTF
DNA: TGCAGCGTTGAAGATTTGACCGGGGGTGGCTACACCTTC

size: once
D: -
J: TRBJ1-2
V: TRBV6-5
CDR3: CASRQGYGYTF
DNA: TGTGCCAGCAGACAAGGCTATGGCTACACCTTC

size: -
D: -
J: TRBJ1-1
V: TRBV18
CDR3: CASSPGWDANTEAFF
DNA: TGTGCCAGCTCTCCCGGGTGGGACGCGAACACTGAAGCTTTCTTT

size: -
D: -
J: TRBJ2-1
V: TRBV11-2
CDR3: CASSLGTTPYNEQFF
DNA: TGTGCCAGCAGCTTAGGGACTACTCCATACAATGAGCAGTTCTTC

size: -
D: -
J: TRBJ2-5
V: TRBV7-3
CDR3: CASSYQGGLGETQYF
DNA: TGTGCCAGCTCCTACCAGGGGGGCCTAGGAGAGACCCAGTACTTC

size: -
D: TRBD1
J: TRBJ2-5
V: TRBV4-1
CDR3: CASSQGTRGQETQYF
DNA: TGCGCCAGCAGCCAGGGGACCAGGGGGCAAGAGACCCAGTACTTC

size: -
D: TRBD1
J: TRBJ1-1
V: TRBV28
CDR3: CASSLSPGQGARNTEAFF
DNA: TGTGCCAGCAGTTTATCCCCCGGACAGGGGGCTCGGAACACTGAAGCTTTCTTT

size: -
D: TRBD1
J: TRBJ2-2
V: TRBV7-2
CDR3: CASSLRTGPGELFF
DNA: TGTGCCAGCAGCTTGAGGACAGGGCCCGGGGAGCTGTTTTTT

size: -
D: -
J: TRBJ2-7
V: TRBV12-5
CDR3: CASGLVLDKVYSYEQYF
DNA: TGTGCTAGTGGTTTGGTACTCGATAAGGTTTACTCCTACGAGCAGTACTTC

size: -
D: -
J: TRBJ2-3
V: TRBV7-9
CDR3: CASSPHGGAPTDTQYF
DNA: TGTGCCAGCAGCCCCCATGGGGGTGCCCCGACAGATACGCAGTATTTT

size: -
D: -
J: TRBJ2-5
V: TRBV10-3
CDR3: CAISGQGETQYF
DNA: TGTGCCATCAGTGGTCAGGGAGAGACCCAGTACTTC

size: -
D: -
J: TRBJ1-3
V: TRBV6-5
CDR3: CASREVGNTIYF
DNA: TGTGCCAGTCGGGAAGTAGGAAACACCATATATTTT

size: -
D: -
J: TRBJ1-3
V: TRBV21-1
CDR3: CASFSVGNTIYF
DNA: TGTGCCAGCTTTTCCGTTGGGAACACCATATATTTT

size: -
D: TRBD1
J: TRBJ1-1
V: TRBV18
CDR3: CASSTGAPAMNTEAFF
DNA: TGTGCCAGCTCAACAGGGGCTCCGGCTATGAACACTGAAGCTTTCTTT

size: -
D: TRBD1
J: TRBJ2-1
V: TRBV5-8
CDR3: CASTLLLTGSPYNEQFF
DNA: TGTGCCAGCACCCTTCTTTTGACAGGGTCACCCTACAATGAGCAGTTCTTC

size: few
D: -
J: TRBJ1-2
V: TRBV2
CDR3: CASSEDGGLGYGYTF
DNA: TGTGCCAGCAGTGAAGATGGGGGGCTTGGCTATGGCTACACCTTC

size: -
D: TRBD1
J: TRBJ1-5
V: TRBV28
CDR3: CASSPTGGQPQHF
DNA: TGTGCCAGCAGCCCCACAGGGGGTCAGCCCCAGCATTTT

size: -
D: -
J: TRBJ1-1
V: TRBV24-1
CDR3: CATSDLHPTQWSTEAFF
DNA: TGTGCCACCAGTGATTTGCACCCCACTCAATGGAGTACTGAAGCTTTCTTT

size: -
D: -
J: TRBJ1-6
V: TRBV30
CDR3: CAWRGAGRGSPLHF
DNA: TGTGCCTGGAGGGGGGCAGGGAGGGGTTCACCCCTCCACTTT

size: -
D: TRBD2
J: TRBJ2-1
V: TRBV4-3
CDR3: CASSQDRSGGNEQFF
DNA: TGCGCCAGCAGCCAAGATCGTAGCGGGGGAAATGAGCAGTTCTTC

size: -
D: -
J: TRBJ1-5
V: TRBV5-8
CDR3: CASSQGQTNQPQHF
DNA: TGTGCCAGCAGTCAAGGACAGACGAATCAGCCCCAGCATTTT

size: -
D: -
J: TRBJ1-1
V: TRBV11-3
CDR3: CASSPGGMNTEAFF
DNA: TGTGCCAGCAGCCCCGGGGGAATGAACACTGAAGCTTTCTTT

size: -
D: -
J: TRBJ2-2
V: TRBV6-5
CDR3: CASSYIRTGLTGELFF
DNA: TGTGCCAGCAGTTACATACGGACCGGGCTAACCGGGGAGCTGTTTTTT

size: -
D: -
J: TRBJ1-5
V: TRBV6-1
CDR3: CASSELVVLSNQPQHF
DNA: TGTGCCAGCAGTGAATTAGTAGTCTTGAGCAATCAGCCCCAGCATTTT

size: few
D: -
J: TRBJ1-2
V: TRBV3-1/TRBV3-2
CDR3: CASTRWGASGYTF
DNA: TGTGCCAGCACCCGATGGGGGGCTTCTGGCTACACCTTC

size: -
D: TRBD2
J: TRBJ2-5
V: TRBV4-1
CDR3: CASSQDGLAGNQETQYF
DNA: TGCGCCAGCAGCCAAGATGGGCTAGCGGGCAACCAAGAGACCCAGTACTTC

size: -
D: -
J: TRBJ2-2
V: TRBV11-3
CDR3: CASSFGGAENTGELFF
DNA: TGTGCCAGCAGCTTTGGTGGAGCGGAAAACACCGGGGAGCTGTTTTTT

size: -
D: -
J: TRBJ1-3
V: TRBV11-2
CDR3: CASSQQGTRNTIYF
DNA: TGTGCCAGCAGCCAGCAGGGTACTAGAAACACCATATATTTT

size: once
D: -
J: TRBJ1-2
V: TRBV30
CDR3: CAWSTGQLNYGYTF
DNA: TGTGCCTGGAGCACCGGACAGTTGAACTATGGCTACACCTTC

size: -
D: -
J: TRBJ1-1
V: TRBV6-2/TRBV6-3
CDR3: CASSLRENTEAFF
DNA: TGTGCCAGCAGCCTCCGGGAGAACACTGAAGCTTTCTTT

size: -
D: -
J: TRBJ1-5
V: TRBV7-6
CDR3: CASSLVGGTGQPQHF
DNA: TGTGCCAGCAGCTTAGTGGGGGGGACGGGTCAGCCCCAGCATTTT

size: -
D: -
J: TRBJ1-1
V: TRBV5-4
CDR3: CASSPGTGGSEAFF
DNA: TGTGCCAGCAGCCCGGGGACTGGGGGAAGTGAAGCTTTCTTT

size: -
D: -
J: TRBJ1-5
V: TRBV7-2
CDR3: CASSLYRGFRQPQHF
DNA: TGTGCCAGCAGCTTATATCGGGGGTTTCGCCAGCCCCAGCATTTT

size: -
D: TRBD2
J: TRBJ2-7
V: TRBV9
CDR3: CASSGGGGAYEQYF
DNA: TGTGCCAGCAGCGGAGGCGGGGGGGCCTACGAGCAGTACTTC

size: -
D: -
J: TRBJ1-3
V: TRBV30
CDR3: CAWSPLFRAGNTIYF
DNA: TGTGCCTGGAGTCCCCTTTTTCGGGCTGGAAACACCATATATTTT

size: -
D: TRBD2
J: TRBJ2-7
V: TRBV4-3
CDR3: CASSQDRASGAYEQYF
DNA: TGCGCCAGCAGCCAAGATAGGGCTAGCGGGGCATACGAGCAGTACTTC